This T cell receptor beta chain comes out of a study of blood T cell repertoires in COVID-19. Study-level background: Italy, Spain and the United States were the sources of the convalescent and acute COVID-19 samples. From T cells, B-cell-depleted T cells, or PBMCs came the material, which was cDNA or gDNA.

Germline values: CDR1 SNHLY, CDR2 FYNNEI. The CDR3 runs 13 residues. With V trimmed by 2 bases and J by 7 bases, 5 bases remained unmatched. Authors' processing steps: Using reference gene primer amplification, nucleated cell counts were estimated. Generated by immunoSEQ multiplex PCR, the TCRdb table keeps only in-frame clones and is missing some. For V, J and clone size, that table is used; D and trimming come from the DNA. The sample records roughly 200,000 clones, 81% being singletons. This clone was detected a few times. Sequencing was carried out using peripheral blood. The TCR comes from a woman of 80 years or more with acute or convalescent COVID-19. This chain connects TRBV2 to TRBJ2-7; 7 bases line up with TRBD2. CDR3: CASSEMGGSEQYF. CDR3 bases: TGTGCCAGCAGTGAAATGGGAGGGTCGGAGCAGTACTTC.